This T cell receptor beta chain was documented in a study of T cell changes during pregnancy in multiple sclerosis. Germline CDR1 PRHDT, CDR2 FYEKMQ (reference sequence). After removal of 2 bases from V and 2 bases from J, the junction contained 3 bases not matched to a gene. The CDR3 has 15 amino acids. Libraries were prepared by immunoSEQ multiplex PCR; TCRdb keeps only in-frame clonotypes and omits some of them. Altogether fewer than 40,000 clones are present, roughly 87% being singletons, with the ten largest covering more than 9.5%. This TCR came from a female donor with multiple sclerosis, enrolled in a pregnancy study. The rearrangement links TRBV13 to TRBJ2-7; TRBD1 agrees at 10 bases. Sequences were derived from CD8+ T cells from peripheral blood mononuclear cells, sampled in the first trimester of pregnancy. The CDR3 reads CASSLTGTGAYEQYF. CDR3 sequence (DNA): TGTGCCAGCAGCTTAACCGGGACAGGGGCCTACGAGCAGTACTTC.